Detailed here is one T cell receptor beta chain. Its antigen remains unknown. This record comes from a study of neurological immune-mediated disorders. Whole-study findings and limits: None of the CDR3 amino acid sequences in expanded clones turned up in more than one subject, which points to private repertoires in all groups.

Documented time point: technical triplicate 1. CDR3 length: 13 amino acids. V lost 2 bases and J 2 bases, leaving 6 bases between the germline ends. Germline CDR1 and CDR2: MNHNS and SASEGT. In TCRdb, the 5' RACE reads were re-called with MiXCR into one record per CDR3 protein. This table holds tens of thousands of distinct CDR3 sequences, around 10% found once. The sample comprised PBMCs. The TCR was taken from a man aged 55 to 70 with HTLV-1-associated myelopathy (HAM/TSP). The chain has TRBV6-1 and TRBJ1-2; D ambiguous. The CDR3 coding sequence is TGTGCCAGCAGTGAAAGGCAGAACTATGGCTACACCTTC. Translation gives CASSERQNYGYTF.